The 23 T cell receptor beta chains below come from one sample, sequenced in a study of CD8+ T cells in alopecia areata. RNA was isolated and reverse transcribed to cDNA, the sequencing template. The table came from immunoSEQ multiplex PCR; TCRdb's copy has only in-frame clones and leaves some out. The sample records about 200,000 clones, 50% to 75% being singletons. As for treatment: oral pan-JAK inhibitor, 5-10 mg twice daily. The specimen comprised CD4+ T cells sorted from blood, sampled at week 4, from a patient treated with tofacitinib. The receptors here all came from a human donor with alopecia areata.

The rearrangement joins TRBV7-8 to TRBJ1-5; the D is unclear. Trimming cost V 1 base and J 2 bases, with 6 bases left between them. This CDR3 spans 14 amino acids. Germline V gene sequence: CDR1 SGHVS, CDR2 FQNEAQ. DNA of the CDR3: TGTGCCAGCAGCTTAGTCGAGGGCAATCAGCCCCAGCATTTT. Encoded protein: CASSLVEGNQPQHF. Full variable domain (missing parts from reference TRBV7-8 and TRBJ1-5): GAGVSQSPRYKVAKRGQDVALRCDPISGHVSLFWYQQALGQGPEFLTYFQNEAQLDKSGLPSDRFFAERPEGSVSTLKIQRTQQEDSAVYLCASSLVEGNQPQHFGDGTRLSIL.

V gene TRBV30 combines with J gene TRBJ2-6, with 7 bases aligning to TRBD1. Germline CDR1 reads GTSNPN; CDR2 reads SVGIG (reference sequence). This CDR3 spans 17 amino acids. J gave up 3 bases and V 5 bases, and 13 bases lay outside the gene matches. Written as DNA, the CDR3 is TGTGCCTGGGCCGGACAGGAGCCCAGCCTTGGGGCCAACGTCCTGACTTTC. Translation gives CAWAGQEPSLGANVLTF.

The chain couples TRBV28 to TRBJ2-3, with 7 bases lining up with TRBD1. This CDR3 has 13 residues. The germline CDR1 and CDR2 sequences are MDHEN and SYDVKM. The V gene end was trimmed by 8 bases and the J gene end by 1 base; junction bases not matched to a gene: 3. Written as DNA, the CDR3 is TGTGCCAGCCATGGGACAGGCACAGATACGCAGTATTTT. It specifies CASHGTGTDTQYF.

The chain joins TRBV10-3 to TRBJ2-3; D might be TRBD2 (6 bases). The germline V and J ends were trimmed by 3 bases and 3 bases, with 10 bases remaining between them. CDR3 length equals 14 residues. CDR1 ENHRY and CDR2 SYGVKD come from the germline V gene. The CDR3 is CAISDEAGTDTQYF. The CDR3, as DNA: TGTGCCATCAGTGATGAGGCGGGGACAGATACGCAGTATTTT.

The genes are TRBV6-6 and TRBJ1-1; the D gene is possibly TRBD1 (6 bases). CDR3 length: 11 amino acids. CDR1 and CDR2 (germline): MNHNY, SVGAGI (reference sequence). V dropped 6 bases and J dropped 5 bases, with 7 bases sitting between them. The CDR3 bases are TGTGCCAGCAGACAGGGTACTGAAGCTTTCTTT. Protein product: CASRQGTEAFF.

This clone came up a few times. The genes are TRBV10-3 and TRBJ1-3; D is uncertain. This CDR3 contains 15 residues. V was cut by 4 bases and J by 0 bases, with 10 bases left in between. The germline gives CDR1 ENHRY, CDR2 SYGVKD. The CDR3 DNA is TGTGCCATCAGTGTCACACCCAGCTCTGGAAACACCATATATTTT. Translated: CAISVTPSSGNTIYF.

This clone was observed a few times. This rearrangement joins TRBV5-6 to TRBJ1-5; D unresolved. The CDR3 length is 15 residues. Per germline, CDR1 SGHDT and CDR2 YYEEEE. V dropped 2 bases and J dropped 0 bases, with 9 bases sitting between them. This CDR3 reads CASSFGRYSNQPQHF. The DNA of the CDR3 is TGTGCCAGCAGCTTTGGTAGGTATAGCAATCAGCCCCAGCATTTT.

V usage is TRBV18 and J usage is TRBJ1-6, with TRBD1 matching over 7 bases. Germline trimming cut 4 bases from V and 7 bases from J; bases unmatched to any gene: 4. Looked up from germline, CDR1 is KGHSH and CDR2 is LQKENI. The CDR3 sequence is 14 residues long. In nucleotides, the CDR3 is TGTGCCAGCTCACTCGACAGGGTCAATTCACCCCTCCACTTT. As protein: CASSLDRVNSPLHF.

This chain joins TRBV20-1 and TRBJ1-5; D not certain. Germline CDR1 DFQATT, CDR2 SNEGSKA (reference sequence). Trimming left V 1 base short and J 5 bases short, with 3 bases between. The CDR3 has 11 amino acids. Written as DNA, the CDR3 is TGCAGTGCTAGAGGAGATCAGCCCCAGCATTTT. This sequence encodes CSARGDQPQHF.

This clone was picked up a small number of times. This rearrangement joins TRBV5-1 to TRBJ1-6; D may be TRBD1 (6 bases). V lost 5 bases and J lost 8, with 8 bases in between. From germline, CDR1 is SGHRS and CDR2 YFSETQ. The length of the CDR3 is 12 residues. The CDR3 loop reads CASRQGDSPLHF. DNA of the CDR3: TGCGCCAGCAGACAGGGAGATTCACCCCTCCACTTT. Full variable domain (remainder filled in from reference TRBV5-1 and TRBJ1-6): KAGVTQTPRYLIKTRGQQVTLSCSPISGHRSVSWYQQTPGQGLQFLFEYFSETQRNKGNFPGRFSGRQFSNSRSEMNVSTLELGDSALYLCASRQGDSPLHFGNGTRLTVT.

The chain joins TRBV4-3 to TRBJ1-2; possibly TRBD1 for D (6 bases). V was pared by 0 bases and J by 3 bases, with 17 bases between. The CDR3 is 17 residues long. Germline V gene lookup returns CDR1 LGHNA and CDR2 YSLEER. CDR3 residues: CASSQDWGAQPYYGYTF. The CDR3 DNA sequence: TGCGCCAGCAGCCAAGATTGGGGGGCTCAGCCCTACTATGGCTACACCTTC.

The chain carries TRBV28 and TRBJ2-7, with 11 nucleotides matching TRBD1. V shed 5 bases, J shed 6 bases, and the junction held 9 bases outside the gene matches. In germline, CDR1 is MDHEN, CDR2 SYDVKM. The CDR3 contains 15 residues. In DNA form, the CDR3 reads TGTGCCAGCAGTCCCTCCGGACAGGGGGCGGTCGAGCAGTACTTC. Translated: CASSPSGQGAVEQYF.

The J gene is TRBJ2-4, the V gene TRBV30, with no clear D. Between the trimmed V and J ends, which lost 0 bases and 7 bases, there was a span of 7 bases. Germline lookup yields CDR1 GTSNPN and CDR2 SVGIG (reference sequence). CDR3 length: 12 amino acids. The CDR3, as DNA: TGTGCCTGGAGTGTCCTGGGGAACATTCAGTACTTC. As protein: CAWSVLGNIQYF.

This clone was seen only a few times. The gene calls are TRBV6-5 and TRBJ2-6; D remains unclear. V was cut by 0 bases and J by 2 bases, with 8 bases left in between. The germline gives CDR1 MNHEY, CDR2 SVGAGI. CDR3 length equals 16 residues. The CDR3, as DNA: TGTGCCAGCAGTTACTCGATGAACCCTGGGGCCAACGTCCTGACTTTC. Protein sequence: CASSYSMNPGANVLTF.

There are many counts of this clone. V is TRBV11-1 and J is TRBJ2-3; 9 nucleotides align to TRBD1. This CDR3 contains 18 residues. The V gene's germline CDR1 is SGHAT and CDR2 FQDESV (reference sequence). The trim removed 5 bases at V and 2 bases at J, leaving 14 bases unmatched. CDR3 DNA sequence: TGTGCCAGCAGCCCACACCGCGCGGACAGGGGCCCCACAGATACGCAGTATTTT. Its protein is CASSPHRADRGPTDTQYF.

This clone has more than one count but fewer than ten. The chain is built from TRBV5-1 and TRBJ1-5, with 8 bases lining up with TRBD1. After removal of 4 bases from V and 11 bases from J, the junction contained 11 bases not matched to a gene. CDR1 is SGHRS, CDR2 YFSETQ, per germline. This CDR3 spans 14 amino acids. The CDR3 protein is CASSPGGESGSQHF. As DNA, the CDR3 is TGCGCCAGCAGCCCAGGGGGCGAATCTGGGTCCCAGCATTTT.

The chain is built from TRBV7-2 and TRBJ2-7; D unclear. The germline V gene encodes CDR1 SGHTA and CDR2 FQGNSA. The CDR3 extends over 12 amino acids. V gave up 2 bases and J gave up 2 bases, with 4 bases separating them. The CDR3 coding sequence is TGTGCCAGCAGCTTAAGGACCTACGAGCAGTACTTC. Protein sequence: CASSLRTYEQYF.

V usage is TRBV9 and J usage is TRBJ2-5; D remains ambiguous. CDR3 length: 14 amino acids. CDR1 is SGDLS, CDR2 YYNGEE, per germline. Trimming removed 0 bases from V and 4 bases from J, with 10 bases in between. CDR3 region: CASSVGDRPETQYF. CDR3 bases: TGTGCCAGCAGCGTAGGGGATCGCCCAGAGACCCAGTACTTC.

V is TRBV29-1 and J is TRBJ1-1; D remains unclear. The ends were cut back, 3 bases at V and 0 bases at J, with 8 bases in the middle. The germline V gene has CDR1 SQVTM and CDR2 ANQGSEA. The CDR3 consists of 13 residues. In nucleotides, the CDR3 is TGCAGCGTTGAGGTGACGGTGAACACTGAAGCTTTCTTT. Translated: CSVEVTVNTEAFF.

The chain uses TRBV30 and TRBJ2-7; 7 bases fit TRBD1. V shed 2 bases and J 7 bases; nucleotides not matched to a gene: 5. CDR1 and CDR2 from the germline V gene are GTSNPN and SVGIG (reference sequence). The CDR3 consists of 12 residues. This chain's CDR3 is CAWSRQGGEQYF. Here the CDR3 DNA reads TGTGCCTGGAGTCGACAGGGTGGGGAGCAGTACTTC.

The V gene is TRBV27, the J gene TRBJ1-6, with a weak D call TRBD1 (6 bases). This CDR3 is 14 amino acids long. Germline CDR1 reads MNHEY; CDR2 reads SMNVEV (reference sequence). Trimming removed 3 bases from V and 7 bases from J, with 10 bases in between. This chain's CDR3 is CASSFGGRNSPLHF. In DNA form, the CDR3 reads TGTGCCAGCAGTTTTGGGGGGCGAAATTCACCCCTCCACTTT.

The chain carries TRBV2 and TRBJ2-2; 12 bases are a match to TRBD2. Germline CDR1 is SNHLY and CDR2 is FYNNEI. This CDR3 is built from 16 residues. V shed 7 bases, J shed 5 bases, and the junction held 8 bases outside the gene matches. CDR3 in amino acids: CASNRASGGVTGELFF. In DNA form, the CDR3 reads TGTGCCAGCAACCGGGCTAGCGGGGGGGTTACCGGGGAGCTGTTTTTT.

The CDR3, as DNA: TGTGCCAGCAGGCTAGCGGGGTTAGAGACCCAGTACTTC. Amino acid sequence: CASRLAGLETQYF. V gene TRBV7-2 combines with J gene TRBJ2-5; TRBD2 matches 9 bases. Germline CDR1 reads SGHTA; CDR2 reads FQGNSA. V was pared by 6 bases and J by 4 bases, with 3 bases of the junction left unmatched. This CDR3 spans 13 amino acids.